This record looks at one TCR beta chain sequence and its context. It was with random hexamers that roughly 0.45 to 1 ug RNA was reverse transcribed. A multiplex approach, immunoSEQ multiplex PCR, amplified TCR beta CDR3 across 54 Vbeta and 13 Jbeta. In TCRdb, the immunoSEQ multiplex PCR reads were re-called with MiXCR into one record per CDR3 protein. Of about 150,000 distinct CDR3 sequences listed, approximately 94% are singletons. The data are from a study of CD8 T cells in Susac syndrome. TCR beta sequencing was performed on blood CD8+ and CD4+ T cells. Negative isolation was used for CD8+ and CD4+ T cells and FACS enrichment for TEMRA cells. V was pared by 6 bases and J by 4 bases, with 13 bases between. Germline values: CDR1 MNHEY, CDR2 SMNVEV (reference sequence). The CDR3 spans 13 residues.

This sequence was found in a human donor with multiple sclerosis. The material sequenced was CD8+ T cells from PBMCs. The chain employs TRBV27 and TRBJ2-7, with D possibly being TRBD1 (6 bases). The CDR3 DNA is TGTGCCAGCAGCAGGGCAGGGGCGTACGAGCAGTACTTC. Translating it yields CASSRAGAYEQYF.